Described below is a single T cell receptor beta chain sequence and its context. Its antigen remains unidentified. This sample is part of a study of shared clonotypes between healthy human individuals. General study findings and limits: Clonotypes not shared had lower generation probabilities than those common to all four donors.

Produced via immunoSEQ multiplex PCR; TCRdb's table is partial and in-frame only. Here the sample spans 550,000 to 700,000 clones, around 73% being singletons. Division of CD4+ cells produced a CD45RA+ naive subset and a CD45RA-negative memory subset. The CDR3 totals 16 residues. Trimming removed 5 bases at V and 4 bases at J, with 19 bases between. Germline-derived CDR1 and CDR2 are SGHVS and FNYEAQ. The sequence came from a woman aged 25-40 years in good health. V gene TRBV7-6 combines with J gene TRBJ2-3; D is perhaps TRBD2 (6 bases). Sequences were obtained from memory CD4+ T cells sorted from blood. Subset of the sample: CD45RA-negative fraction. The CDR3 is CASSPTDWGGADTQYF. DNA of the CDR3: TGTGCCAGCAGCCCCACGGATTGGGGAGGAGCAGATACGCAGTATTTT.